The TCR beta chain described here comes from a study of blood T cell repertoires in COVID-19. Germline loops: CDR1 SGHNT, CDR2 YYREEE (reference sequence). CDR3 length equals 13 residues. Trimming removed 0 bases at V and 9 bases at J, with 10 bases between. In the original processing: Amplification of reference gene primers provided the estimated nucleated cell counts. Sequencing used immunoSEQ multiplex PCR; TCRdb keeps in-frame clones, though not all of them. V and J calls and clone size are those listed in that table; D and trimming were worked out from the DNA. The data contain roughly 260,000 clones, about 89% of them singletons.

The sequencing input was peripheral blood. This sequence joins TRBV5-4 and TRBJ1-3; D is unresolved. The TCR comes from a man aged 35 to 55 who had recovered from COVID-19. CDR3 nucleotides: TGTGCCAGCAGCTTGGGGGCGGGATCCACCATATATTTT. Protein sequence: CASSLGAGSTIYF.